This T cell receptor beta chain was documented in a study of blood T cells in healthy people across ages. The study's findings and limits: Per million T cells, TCR beta diversity dropped about linearly as age rose.

CDR3 length: 15 amino acids. The V gene's germline CDR1 is SGDLS and CDR2 YYNGEE. The junction had 8 bases not matched to a gene; V was cut back by 1 base and J by 6 bases. With regard to this clonotype: Its specificity is unknown.

A sample-barcoded 5' primer and a J-beta primer mix were used in a second PCR of about 7 to 11 cycles. TCRdb fed the 5' RACE reads into MiXCR, producing one record per CDR3 protein. The sample holds hundreds of thousands of distinct CDR3 sequences, approximately 30% seen once. The chain combines TRBV9 with TRBJ2-3, with 7 bases that match TRBD1. The sequenced material came from blood. This TCR was recovered from a woman older than 75 in good health. CDR3 sequence: CASSVRSGGVDTQYF. The CDR3, as DNA: TGTGCCAGCAGCGTAAGGTCAGGGGGAGTGGATACGCAGTATTTT.